This T cell receptor (beta chain) was identified during a study of cytomegalovirus exposure and HLA in healthy donors (dated 2017 in TCRdb). In terms of the full investigation: According to an earlier analysis of 587 of the donors, 150 million to 200 million T cells yielded some 120 million unique TCR beta sequences and 276 Gb of sequence data. An early release covering around 630 HLA-typed donors comprised about 300 gigabases of sequencing data and around 86 million unique TCR sequences. Of the approximately 400 genotyped donors, around 81% fell in the genetic ancestry cluster associated with self-reported Caucasian donors. The study aimed to test whether cataloging public T cell receptors could reveal signatures of past pathogen exposure. The T cell repertoires of 550 to 850 subjects were profiled by immunosequencing and related to cytomegalovirus serostatus. In addition to the first cohort of several hundred subjects, a separate validation cohort of 120 different subjects was used. To predict cytomegalovirus infection status, the study brought together high-throughput TCR immunosequencing, statistical association of individual TCRs with disease status, and machine learning. A later analysis re-examined previously published TCR beta repertoires from roughly 650 donors and added high-resolution HLA genotyping to investigate patterns of TCR occurrence. Rather than drawing on any new phenotypic data, the later analysis identified candidate immune exposures from TCR beta sequences and the way those sequences occurred across donors. An earlier analysis of some 600 of the donors applied high-throughput TCR beta sequencing to assess whether each TCR beta V gene segment acted as functional or pseudogenic. Donor age, sex, ethnicity and CMV serostatus were compiled alongside the repertoire data. A later genetic analysis took genome-wide SNP genotypes for 398 of the 666 donors and used that subset as a discovery cohort. All discovery cohort repertoires had been generated using a single sequencing platform. HLA typing covered class I and class II loci at four-digit resolution. The number of donors typed differed by locus, with 629-630 for A, B, C, DRB1 and DQB1, more than 500 for DQA1, under 610 for DPA1, and over 400 for DPB1. Because of strong linkage in the cohort, roughly five DR-DQ haplotypes were treated as single units for association and clustering. Among under 450 genotyped donors of the cohort, an average of approximately 240,000 unique TCR beta nucleotide sequences were sequenced per donor, roughly a sixth of them non-productive. General study outcomes and caveats: In a later analysis, the rate of TCR association differed among HLA loci, with DRB1 alleles having the most associated TCRs and HLA-C alleles having the fewest. The earlier analysis of some 540 of the donors excluded roughly 16 rarely observed V segments, including chromosome 9 orphons, because counts were too low. In a later analysis, HLA-associated TCR beta chains were found to be more clonally expanded and to have lower generation probabilities than equally common non-associated chains. The study listed approximately 150 TCR beta chains as associated with cytomegalovirus. In a later genetic analysis, fewer N-insertions in productive TCRs were reported among donors in an Asian-associated ancestry cluster than the approximately 710-donor mean. In a later analysis, several top co-occurrence clusters were reported to appear linked to parvovirus B19, influenza, CMV and Epstein-Barr virus. Roughly uniform sequencing depth across donors was assumed in presence/absence analyses, although this assumption may not hold. HLA typing was unavailable for some donors at each locus, so association tests used only the typed subset. While some public TCRs were present in many individuals, most TCR sequences turned up only very rarely across donors. V-gene and J-gene trimming of TCR beta chains was associated with a missense DCLRE1C variant in a later genetic analysis, and the association was replicated in an independent cohort. In an earlier analysis of about 550 of the donors, most TCR beta V segments were observed in productive rearrangements about 87% or about 30% of the time, broadly matching IMGT annotations. Linkage disequilibrium might explain the correlated functional status among segregating V segments, but an unknown experimental factor could not be excluded. In this cohort, only TCR beta chains were sequenced, and detectable features were limited by the absence of alpha or paired-chain data. When HLA alleles, especially DR and DQ, strongly co-occurred, attributing TCR associations to individual alleles was difficult. Some IMGT-functional V segments, including TRBV6-2 and TRBV6-3, could not be told apart with the 87-base-pair reads, so those segments were excluded. A cluster of highly shared sequence variants was judged likely to represent a technical artifact of the sequencing pipeline. A further reported finding was that TCR beta sequences accurately predicted the HLA-A and HLA-B alleles for most subjects in the first cohort. The authors suggested that the approach could potentially be generalized to other disease states and immunological phenotypes. According to a later analysis, most CMV-associated TCR beta chains appeared to be HLA-restricted, and the HLA associations seemed to be driven largely by CMV exposure. CMV serostatus was the only immune exposure information available for the cohort. In a later analysis, over 15,000 TCR beta sequences were associated with specific HLA alleles at a false discovery rate of 0.05. Three of the identified cytomegalovirus-associated TCR beta chains were confirmed in vitro to be specific for cytomegalovirus antigens. Cytomegalovirus status was reported to be diagnosed by the classifier with high specificity and sensitivity in both the original and validation cohorts.

The cohort was made up of 500 to 850 healthy bone marrow donors. All cohort members were sampled while nominally healthy, although unrecorded immune exposures were likely present. The donor was CMV seronegative and belonged to the group of 352 seronegative cohort members. A peripheral blood sample was provided by each donor, and peripheral blood mononuclear cells were used for TCR beta sequencing. Genomic DNA extraction from the blood cell samples was performed with the Qiagen DNeasy Blood Extraction Kit. Sequences SGDLS (CDR1) and YYNGEE (CDR2) are obtained from the germline V gene. Taken from cysteine to phenylalanine, the CDR3 has 18 residues. Only the CDR3 DNA stays, 54 bases, in frame from base 1. Clipping removes 0 bases from V and 4 bases from J, with 13 as the unmatched junction base count. Comment on this clone: There is no known antigen for this receptor. Per-nucleotide qualities are absent, and no much larger clonotype sits a single base away.

The protocol used for the library was the immunoSEQ multiplex PCR assay. For the multiplex PCR, a mixture combining 60 forward primers for TCR Vbeta segments and 13 reverse primers for TCR Jbeta segments was used. The CDR3 region of rearranged TCR beta genes was amplified from genomic DNA by a multiplex PCR assay. The Illumina HiSeq System was used to sequence the amplified TCR beta libraries as 87-base-pair reads. Regarding the original processing steps: Across the roughly 600 repertoires, a later analysis counted about 81 million unique TCR beta chains, 9 million to 14 million of which were shared by at least two donors. Raw reads were error-corrected and collapsed into unique sequences with a nearest-neighbor algorithm that merged closely related sequences to remove PCR and sequencing errors. Alignment of CDR3 sequences to IMGT reference sequences was used to assign V, D and J gene segments. For a sequence to be retained, a match of at least six nucleotides to both a V gene segment and a J gene segment was required. Rearrangements were called productive when the CDR3 lacked stop codons and stayed in frame with V and J; all others were non-productive. Following IMGT convention, CDR3 was defined as the stretch from the second conserved V-encoded cysteine up to the conserved J-encoded phenylalanine. The earlier analysis of roughly 590 of the donors excluded any sequence lacking an unambiguous match to a single V gene segment. An earlier analysis of 500 to 600 of the donors classified V segments as functional when productive rearrangements were above 56.7% and as segregating when the standard deviation between donors was above 5%. A statistical classification framework was developed to diagnose cytomegalovirus status using the catalog of TCR beta chain sequences. V and J gene assignment, in a later analysis, came from comparing TCR nucleotide sequences with IMGT/GENE-DB human TR gene sequences. Using the TCRdist pipeline, a later analysis assigned CDR3 sequences along with most-parsimonious VDJ recombination scenarios. In a later analysis, every TCR beta chain was defined by the combination of its CDR3 amino acid sequence and its V-gene family, and reads without a unique V-gene family were dropped. A later analysis removed nearly 600 highly shared, low-generation-probability nucleotide sequences to deal with suspected cross-contamination and a sequencing artifact. In a later analysis, a clonal expansion index for each public chain was calculated from normalized within-repertoire ranks of inferred template counts. In a later analysis, generation probabilities were computed using a VDJ recombination model fitted to out-of-frame rearrangements, and the results were checked against IGoR. In a later analysis, TCR-TCR, TCR-HLA and TCR-CMV co-occurrence was scored with hypergeometric tests, and a repertoire-size bias correction was applied to TCR pairs. To estimate false discovery rates, a later analysis permuted the HLA or CMV assignments 20 times. In a later analysis, co-occurring TCRs were grouped with DBSCAN, and TCRdist sequence similarity was added when clustering was performed within HLA-allele-positive subsets. Co-occurrence clustering excluded repertoires with fewer than 30,000 or more than 120,000 public chains, plus five with anomalous nucleotide sharing. TCRdb stores this immuneACCESS table with in-frame sequences only. Part of the clones is absent; in the studies checked, under half of the shortfall reflects unresolved V genes, and no reason is known for the rest. The V and J calls and clone size are taken from that table; D and trimming were inferred from the DNA. The sample table lists about 150,000 clones, around 84% of them with a count of one. The leading ten clones occupy 1% of the sample.

The chain was built from TRBV9 and TRBJ2-7, with 10 junctional bases fitting TRBD2. The TCR was taken from a boy under 10 years old in good health and CMV-seronegative. Sequencing input: PBMCs. In nucleotide form, the sequence is TGTGCCAGCAGCGTAGGTCCCTTCCCTAGCGGGAGCAAGTACGAGCAGTACTTC. Translated, this is CASSVGPFPSGSKYEQYF.